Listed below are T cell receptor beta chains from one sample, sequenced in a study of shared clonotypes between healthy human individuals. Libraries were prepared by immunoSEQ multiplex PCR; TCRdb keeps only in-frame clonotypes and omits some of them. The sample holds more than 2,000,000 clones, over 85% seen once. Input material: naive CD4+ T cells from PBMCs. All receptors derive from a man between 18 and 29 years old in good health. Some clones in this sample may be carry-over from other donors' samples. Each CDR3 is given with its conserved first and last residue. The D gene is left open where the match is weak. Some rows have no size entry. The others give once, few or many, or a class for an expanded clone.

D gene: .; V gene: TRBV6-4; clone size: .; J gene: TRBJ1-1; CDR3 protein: CASSAFTGTPAFF; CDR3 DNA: TGTGCCAGCAGTGCCTTTACAGGGACCCCGGCTTTCTTT
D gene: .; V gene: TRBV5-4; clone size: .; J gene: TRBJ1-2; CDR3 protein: CASSFSALYGYTF; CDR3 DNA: TGTGCCAGCAGCTTTTCGGCGCTCTATGGCTACACCTTC
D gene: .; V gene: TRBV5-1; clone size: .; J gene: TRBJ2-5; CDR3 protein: CASRPNTGRQETQYF; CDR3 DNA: TGCGCCAGCAGACCGAACACAGGCCGCCAAGAGACCCAGTACTTC
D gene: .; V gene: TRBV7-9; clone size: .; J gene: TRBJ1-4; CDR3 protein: CASSSRVGAAFNEKLFF; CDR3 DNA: TGTGCCAGCAGCTCGCGGGTGGGGGCGGCCTTTAATGAAAAACTGTTTTTT
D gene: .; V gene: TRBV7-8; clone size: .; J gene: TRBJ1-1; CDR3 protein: CASSLKVWGMNTEAFF; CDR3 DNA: TGTGCCAGCAGCTTAAAGGTTTGGGGCATGAACACTGAAGCTTTCTTT
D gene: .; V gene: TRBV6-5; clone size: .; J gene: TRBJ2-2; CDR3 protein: CASSYSRETGWELFF; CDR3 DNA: TGTGCCAGCAGTTACTCGAGGGAGACCGGGTGGGAGCTGTTTTTT
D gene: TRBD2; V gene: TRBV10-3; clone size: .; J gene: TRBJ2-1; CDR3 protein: CAAEREPYNEQFF; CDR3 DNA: TGTGCCGCCGAGCGGGAGCCCTACAATGAGCAGTTCTTC
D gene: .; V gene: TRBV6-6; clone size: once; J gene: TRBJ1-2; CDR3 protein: CASSYSAAYGYTF; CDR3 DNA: TGTGCCAGCAGTTACTCGGCAGCTTATGGCTACACCTTC
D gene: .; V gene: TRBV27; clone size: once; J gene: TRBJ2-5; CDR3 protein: CASSSRETQYF; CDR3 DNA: TGTGCCAGCAGTAGCAGGGAGACCCAGTACTTC
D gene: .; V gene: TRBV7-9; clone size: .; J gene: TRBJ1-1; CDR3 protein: CASSPQSLNTEAFF; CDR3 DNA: TGTGCCAGCAGCCCTCAGTCTCTCAACACTGAAGCTTTCTTT
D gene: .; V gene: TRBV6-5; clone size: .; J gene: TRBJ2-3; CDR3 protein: CASSFPMGTQYF; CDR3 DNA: TGTGCCAGCAGCTTTCCTATGGGTACGCAGTATTTT